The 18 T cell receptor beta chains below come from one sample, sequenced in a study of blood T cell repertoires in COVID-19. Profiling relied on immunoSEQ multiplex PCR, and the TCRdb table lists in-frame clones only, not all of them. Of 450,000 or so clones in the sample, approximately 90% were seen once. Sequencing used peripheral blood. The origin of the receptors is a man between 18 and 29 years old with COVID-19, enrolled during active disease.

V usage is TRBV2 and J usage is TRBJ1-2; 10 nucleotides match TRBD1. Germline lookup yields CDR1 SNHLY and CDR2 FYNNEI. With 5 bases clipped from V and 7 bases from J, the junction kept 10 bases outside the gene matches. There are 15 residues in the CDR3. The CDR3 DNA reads TGTGCCAGCAGTCCTAAACCGGGACAGGGGCCTGGCTACACCTTC. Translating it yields CASSPKPGQGPGYTF.

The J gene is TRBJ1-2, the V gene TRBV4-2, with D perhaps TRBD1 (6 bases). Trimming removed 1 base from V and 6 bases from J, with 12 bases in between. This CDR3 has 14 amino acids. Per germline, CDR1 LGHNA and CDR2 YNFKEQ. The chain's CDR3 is CASSQGLQGNGYTF. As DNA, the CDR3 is TGTGCCAGCAGCCAAGGGTTGCAGGGGAATGGCTACACCTTC.

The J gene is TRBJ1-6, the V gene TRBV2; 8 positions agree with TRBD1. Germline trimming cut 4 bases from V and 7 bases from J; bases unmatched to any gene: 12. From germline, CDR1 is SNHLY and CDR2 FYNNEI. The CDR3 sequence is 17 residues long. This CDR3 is CASSGVPGQGKNSPLHF. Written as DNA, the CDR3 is TGTGCCAGCAGTGGCGTCCCCGGACAGGGCAAGAATTCACCCCTCCACTTT. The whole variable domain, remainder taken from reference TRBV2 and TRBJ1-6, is EPEVTQTPSHQVTQMGQEVILRCVPISNHLYFYWYRQILGQKVEFLVSFYNNEISEKSEIFDDQFSVERPDGSNFTLKIRSTKLEDSAMYFCASSGVPGQGKNSPLHFGNGTRLTVT.

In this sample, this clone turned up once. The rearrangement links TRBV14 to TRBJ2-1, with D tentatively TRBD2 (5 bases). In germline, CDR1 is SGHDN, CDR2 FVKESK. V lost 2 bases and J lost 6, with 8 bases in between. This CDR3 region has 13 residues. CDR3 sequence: CASSQTSINEQFF. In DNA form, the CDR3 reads TGTGCCAGCAGCCAAACTAGTATCAATGAGCAGTTCTTC.

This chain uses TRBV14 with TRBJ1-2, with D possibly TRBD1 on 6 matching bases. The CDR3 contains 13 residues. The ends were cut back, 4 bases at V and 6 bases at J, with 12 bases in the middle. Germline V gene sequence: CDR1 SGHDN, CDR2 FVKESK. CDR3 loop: CASSPWGRDGYTF. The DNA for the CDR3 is TGTGCCAGCAGCCCTTGGGGGCGAGATGGCTACACCTTC.

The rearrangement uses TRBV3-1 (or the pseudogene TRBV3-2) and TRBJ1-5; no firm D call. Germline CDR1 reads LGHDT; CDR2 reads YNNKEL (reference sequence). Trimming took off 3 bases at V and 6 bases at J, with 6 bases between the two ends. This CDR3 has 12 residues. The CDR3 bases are TGTGCCAGCAGCCATCTAGGTCAGCCCCAGCATTTT. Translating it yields CASSHLGQPQHF.

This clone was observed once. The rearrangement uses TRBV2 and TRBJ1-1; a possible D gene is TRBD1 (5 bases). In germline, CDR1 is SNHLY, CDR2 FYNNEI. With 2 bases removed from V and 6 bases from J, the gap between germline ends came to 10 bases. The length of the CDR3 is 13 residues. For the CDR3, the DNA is TGTGCCAGCAGTGAAAGAAGGGACTCTGAAGCTTTCTTT. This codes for CASSERRDSEAFF.

CDR3 nucleotide sequence: TGTGCCAGCCGCCGGGACAGGGGGTTTTACAATGAGCAGTTCTTC. Its translation: CASRRDRGFYNEQFF. The chain employs TRBV6-5 and TRBJ2-1, with TRBD1 matching 11 bases. Germline values: CDR1 MNHEY, CDR2 SVGAGI. The CDR3 loop spans 15 amino acids. After removal of 8 bases from V and 4 bases from J, the junction contained 7 bases not matched to a gene.

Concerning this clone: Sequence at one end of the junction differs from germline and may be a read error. Here the CDR3 DNA reads TGTGCCGGCAGTCCGCGCCGGGACAGGGACTATGGCTACACCTTC. Translation: CAGSPRRDRDYGYTF. The chain has TRBV6-5 and TRBJ1-2; 9 nucleotides match TRBD1. The germline gives CDR1 MNHEY, CDR2 SVGAGI. CDR3 length: 15 residues.

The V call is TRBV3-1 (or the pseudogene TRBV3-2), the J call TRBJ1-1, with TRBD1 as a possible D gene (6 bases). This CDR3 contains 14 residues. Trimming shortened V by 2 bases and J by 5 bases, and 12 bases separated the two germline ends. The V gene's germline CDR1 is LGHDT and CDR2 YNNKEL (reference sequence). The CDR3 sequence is CASSQPGRGTEAFF. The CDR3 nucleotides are TGTGCCAGCAGCCAACCCGGCAGGGGAACTGAAGCTTTCTTT.

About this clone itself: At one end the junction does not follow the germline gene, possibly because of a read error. The DNA of the CDR3 is TGTGCCACCAGTGACCCGGGACTAGTAAATGGGCAGTTCTTC. Translated: CATSDPGLVNGQFF. V gene TRBV24-1 combines with J gene TRBJ2-1, with 8 bases aligning to TRBD2. CDR1 is KGHDR and CDR2 is SFDVKD in the germline V gene. The CDR3 is 14 residues long.

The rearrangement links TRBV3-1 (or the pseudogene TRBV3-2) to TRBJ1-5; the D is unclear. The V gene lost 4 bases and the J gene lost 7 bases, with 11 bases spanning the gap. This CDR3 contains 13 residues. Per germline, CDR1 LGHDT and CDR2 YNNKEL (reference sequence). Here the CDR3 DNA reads TGTGCCAGCAGCCCGCAAGGCAGGCAGCCCCAGCATTTT. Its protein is CASSPQGRQPQHF.

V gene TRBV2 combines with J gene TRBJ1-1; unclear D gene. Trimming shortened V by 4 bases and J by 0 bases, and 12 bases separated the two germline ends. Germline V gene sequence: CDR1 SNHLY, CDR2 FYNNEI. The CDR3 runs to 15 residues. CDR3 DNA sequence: TGTGCCAGCAGTGCGGGGAGCATCATGAACACTGAAGCTTTCTTT. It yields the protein CASSAGSIMNTEAFF.

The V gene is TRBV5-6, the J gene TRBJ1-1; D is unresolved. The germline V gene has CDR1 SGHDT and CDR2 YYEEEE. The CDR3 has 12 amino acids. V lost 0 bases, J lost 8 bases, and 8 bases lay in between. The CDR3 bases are TGTGCCAGCAGCTTGGCTGGGCTGGAAGCTTTCTTT. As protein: CASSLAGLEAFF.

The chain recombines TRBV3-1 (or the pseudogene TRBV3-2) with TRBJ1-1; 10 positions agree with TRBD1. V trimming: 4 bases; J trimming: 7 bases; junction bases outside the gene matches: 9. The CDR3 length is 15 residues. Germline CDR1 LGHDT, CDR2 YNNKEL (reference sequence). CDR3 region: CASSPRGTGVNEAFF. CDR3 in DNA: TGTGCCAGCAGCCCCCGAGGGACAGGGGTTAATGAAGCTTTCTTT.

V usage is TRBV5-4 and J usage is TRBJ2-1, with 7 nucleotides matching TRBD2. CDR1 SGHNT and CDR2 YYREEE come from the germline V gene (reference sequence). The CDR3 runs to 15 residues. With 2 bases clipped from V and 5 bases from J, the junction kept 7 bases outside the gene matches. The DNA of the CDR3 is TGTGCCAGCAGCTTAGCCGGGACTACCGACAATGAGCAGTTCTTC. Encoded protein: CASSLAGTTDNEQFF. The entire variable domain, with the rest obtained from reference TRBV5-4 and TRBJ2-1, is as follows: ETGVTQSPTHLIKTRGQQVTLRCSSQSGHNTVSWYQQALGQGPQFIFQYYREEENGRGNFPPRFSGLQFPNYSSELNVNALELDDSALYLCASSLAGTTDNEQFFGPGTRLTVL.

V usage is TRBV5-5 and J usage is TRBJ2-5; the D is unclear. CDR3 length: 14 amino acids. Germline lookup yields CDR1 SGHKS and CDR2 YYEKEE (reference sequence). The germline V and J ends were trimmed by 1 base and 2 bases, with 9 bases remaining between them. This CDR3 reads CASSLSVTQETQYF. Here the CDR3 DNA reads TGTGCCAGCAGCTTGTCAGTAACACAAGAGACCCAGTACTTC.

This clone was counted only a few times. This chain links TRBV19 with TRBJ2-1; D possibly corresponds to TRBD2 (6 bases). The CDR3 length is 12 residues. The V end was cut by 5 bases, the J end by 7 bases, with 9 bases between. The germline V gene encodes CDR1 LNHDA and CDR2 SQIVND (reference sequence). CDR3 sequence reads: CASSQLANEQFF. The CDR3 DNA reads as TGTGCCAGTAGTCAGCTAGCGAATGAGCAGTTCTTC.